The TCR beta chain described here comes from a study of blood T cell repertoires in COVID-19. Study-wide context: Researchers got acute and convalescent COVID-19 samples from the United States, Italy and Spain.

Original handling: The assay estimated nucleated cells by amplifying reference gene primers. Assay: immunoSEQ multiplex PCR; the TCRdb copy retains only in-frame clones and omits some. V and J calls and clone size are given by that table; D and trimming were obtained from the DNA. This repertoire shows about 240,000 clones, about 85% found once; its top ten account for roughly 2%. Germline V gene data show CDR1 as SGHDT and CDR2 as YYEEEE. Trimming took 0 bases from V and 0 from J, leaving 13 bases between them. The CDR3 covers 18 residues. This chain connects TRBV5-6 to TRBJ2-6, with a tentative D call TRBD2 (5 bases). Sequenced sample: peripheral blood. The TCR originated in a man aged 25-45 years who had recovered from COVID-19. In DNA, the CDR3 is TGTGCCAGCAGCTTGGATATGGGGAGTCACTCTGGGGCCAACGTCCTGACTTTC. Translation gives CASSLDMGSHSGANVLTF.